This T cell receptor beta chain was recovered during a study of preoperative IRX-2 immunotherapy in early breast cancer. This CDR3 contains 16 residues. Per the germline V gene, CDR1 is MNHGY and CDR2 is SAAAGT. This sample's treatment: preoperative locoregional IRX-2 cytokine immunotherapy. This phase Ib study tested locoregional IRX-2 cytokine immunotherapy given before surgery. TCRdb keeps only in-frame clones here, not all; method: immunoSEQ multiplex PCR. The table lists some 3,300 clones, around 79% of them singletons. As concerns this clone: The junction departs from germline at one end; a sequencing error may be responsible.

The material was tumor tissue, obtained after IRX-2 immunotherapy. The chain couples TRBV6-8 to TRBJ2-1, with 11 bases matching TRBD2. This receptor was obtained from a human donor with breast cancer. CDR3 sequence reads: CASSDSTSGGHNEQFF. In DNA form, the CDR3 reads TGTGCCAGCAGTGACTCCACTAGCGGGGGTCACAATGAGCAGTTCTTC.